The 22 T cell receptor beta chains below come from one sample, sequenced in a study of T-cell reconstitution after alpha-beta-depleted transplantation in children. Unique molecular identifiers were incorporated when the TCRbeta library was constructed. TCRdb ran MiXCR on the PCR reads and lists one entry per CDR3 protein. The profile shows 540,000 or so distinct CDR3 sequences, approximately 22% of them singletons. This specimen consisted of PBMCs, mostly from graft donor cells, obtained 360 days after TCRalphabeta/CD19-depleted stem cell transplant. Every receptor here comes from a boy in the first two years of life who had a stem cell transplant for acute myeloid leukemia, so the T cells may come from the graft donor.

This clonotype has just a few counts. CDR3 in amino acids: CASSLWEFYGYTF. For the CDR3, the DNA is TGTGCCAGCAGCCTGTGGGAGTTCTATGGCTACACCTTC. The chain joins TRBV7-9 to TRBJ1-2, with D unresolved. This CDR3 has 13 amino acids. Germline CDR1 SEHNR, CDR2 FQNEAQ (reference sequence). Trimming took 5 bases from V and 4 from J, leaving 11 bases between them.

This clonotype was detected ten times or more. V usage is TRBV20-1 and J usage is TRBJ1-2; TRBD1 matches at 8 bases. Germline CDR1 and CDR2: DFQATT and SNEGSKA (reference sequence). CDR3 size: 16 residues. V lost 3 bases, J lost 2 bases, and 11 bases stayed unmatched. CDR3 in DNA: TGCAGTGCTAGTTCACTCACCCGGACAGGGAACTATGGCTACACCTTC. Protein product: CSASSLTRTGNYGYTF.

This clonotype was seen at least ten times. CDR3 bases: TGTGCCAGCAGTGGAGCCGGGACAGATACCTACGAGCAGTACTTC. Translation: CASSGAGTDTYEQYF. The V call is TRBV25-1, the J call TRBJ2-7; TRBD1 agrees at 7 bases. The CDR3 contains 15 residues. CDR1 is MGHDK, CDR2 SYGVNS, per germline. V lost 4 bases, J lost 2 bases, and 8 bases stayed unmatched.

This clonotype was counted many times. Written as DNA, the CDR3 is TGCGCCAGCAGCTCGGGACTCCACGATGAGCAGTTCTTC. This sequence encodes CASSSGLHDEQFF. The gene calls are TRBV5-1 and TRBJ2-1; D possibly corresponds to TRBD2 (6 bases). This CDR3 is built from 13 residues. The ends were cut back, 3 bases at V and 8 bases at J, with 12 bases in the middle. Germline V gene data show CDR1 as SGHRS and CDR2 as YFSETQ.

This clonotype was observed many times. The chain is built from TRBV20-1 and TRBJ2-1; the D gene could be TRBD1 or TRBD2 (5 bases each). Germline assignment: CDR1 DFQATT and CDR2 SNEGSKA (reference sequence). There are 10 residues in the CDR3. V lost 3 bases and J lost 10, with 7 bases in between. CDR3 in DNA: TGCAGTGCTAGGTGGGGGGAGCAGTTCTTC. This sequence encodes CSARWGEQFF.

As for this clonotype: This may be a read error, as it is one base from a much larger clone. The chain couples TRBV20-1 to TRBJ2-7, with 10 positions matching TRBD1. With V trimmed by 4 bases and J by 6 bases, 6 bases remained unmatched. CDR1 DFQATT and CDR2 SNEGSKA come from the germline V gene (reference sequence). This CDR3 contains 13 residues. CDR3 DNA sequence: TGCAGTGCTACCGGACAGGGGGGGCTCGAGCAGTACTTC. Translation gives CSATGQGGLEQYF.

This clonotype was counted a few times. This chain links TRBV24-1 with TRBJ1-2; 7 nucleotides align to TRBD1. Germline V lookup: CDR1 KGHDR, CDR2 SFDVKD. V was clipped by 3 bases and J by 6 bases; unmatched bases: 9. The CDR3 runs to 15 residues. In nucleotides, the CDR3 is TGTGCCACCAGTGATCACGGGACAGCGTTGAATGGCTACACCTTC. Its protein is CATSDHGTALNGYTF.

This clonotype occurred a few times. CDR3 protein: CSARGQGVYEQYV. The CDR3 nucleotides are TGCAGTGCTAGGGGACAGGGCGTCTACGAGCAGTACGTC. The chain couples TRBV20-1 to TRBJ2-7; 9 positions agree with TRBD1. Germline V gene lookup returns CDR1 DFQATT and CDR2 SNEGSKA (reference sequence). V shed 3 bases and J 3 bases; nucleotides not matched to a gene: 3. CDR3 length: 13 residues.

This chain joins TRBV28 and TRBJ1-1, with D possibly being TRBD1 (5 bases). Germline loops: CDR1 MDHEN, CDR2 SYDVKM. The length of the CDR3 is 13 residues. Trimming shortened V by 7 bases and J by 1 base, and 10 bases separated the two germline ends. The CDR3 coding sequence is TGTGCCAGCAAGGGACCTACGAACACTGAAGCTTTCTTT. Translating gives CASKGPTNTEAFF.

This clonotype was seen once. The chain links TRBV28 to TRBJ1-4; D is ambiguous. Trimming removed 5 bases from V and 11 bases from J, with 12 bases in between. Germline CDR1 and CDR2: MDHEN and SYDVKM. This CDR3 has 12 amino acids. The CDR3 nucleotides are TGTGCCAGCAGTCTTTTATCCGGGAAACTGTTTTTT. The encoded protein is CASSLLSGKLFF. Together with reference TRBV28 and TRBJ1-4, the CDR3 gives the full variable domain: DVKVTQSSRYLVKRTGEKVFLECVQDMDHENMFWYRQDPGLGLRLIYFSYDVKMKEKGDIPEGYSVSREKKERFSLILESASTNQTSMYLCASSLLSGKLFFGSGTQLSVL.

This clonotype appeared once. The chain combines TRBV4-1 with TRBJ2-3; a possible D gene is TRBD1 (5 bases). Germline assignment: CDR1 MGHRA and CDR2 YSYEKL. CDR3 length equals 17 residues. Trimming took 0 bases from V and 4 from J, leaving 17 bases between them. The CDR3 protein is CASSQDRGRDTSDTQYF. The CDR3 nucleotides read TGCGCCAGCAGCCAAGATAGGGGCAGGGATACTTCAGATACGCAGTATTTT.

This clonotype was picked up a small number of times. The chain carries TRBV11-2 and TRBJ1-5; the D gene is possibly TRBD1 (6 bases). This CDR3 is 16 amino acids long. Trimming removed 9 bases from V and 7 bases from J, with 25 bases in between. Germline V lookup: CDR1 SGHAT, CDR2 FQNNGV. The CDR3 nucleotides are TGTGCCAGTCCTAGGGGGGGGAGGAGCATAGGACAGCCCCAGCATTTT. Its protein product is CASPRGGRSIGQPQHF.

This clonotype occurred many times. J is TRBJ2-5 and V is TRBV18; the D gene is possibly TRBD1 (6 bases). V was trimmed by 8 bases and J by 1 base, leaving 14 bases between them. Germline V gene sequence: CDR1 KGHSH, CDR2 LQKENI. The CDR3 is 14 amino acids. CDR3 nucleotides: TGTGCCAGCAGCCCTGGACAGCTCCAAGAGACCCAGTACTTC. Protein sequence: CASSPGQLQETQYF.

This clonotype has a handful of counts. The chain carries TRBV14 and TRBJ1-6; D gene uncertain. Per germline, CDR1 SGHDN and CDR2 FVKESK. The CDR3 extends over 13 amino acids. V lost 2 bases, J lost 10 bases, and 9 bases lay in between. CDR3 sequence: CASSQLRQSPLHF. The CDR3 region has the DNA TGTGCCAGCAGCCAACTGAGACAATCACCCCTCCACTTT.

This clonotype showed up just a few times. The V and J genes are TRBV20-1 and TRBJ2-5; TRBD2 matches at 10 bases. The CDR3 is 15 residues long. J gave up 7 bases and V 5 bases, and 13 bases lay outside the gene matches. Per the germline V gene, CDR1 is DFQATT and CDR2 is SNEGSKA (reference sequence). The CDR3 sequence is CSAYSGGIGEVTQYF. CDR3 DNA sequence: TGCAGTGCTTATAGCGGGGGGATAGGTGAAGTGACCCAGTACTTC.

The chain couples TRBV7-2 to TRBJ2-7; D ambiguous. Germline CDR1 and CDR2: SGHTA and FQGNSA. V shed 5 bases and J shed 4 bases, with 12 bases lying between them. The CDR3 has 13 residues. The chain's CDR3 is CASSQGMLYEQYF. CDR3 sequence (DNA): TGTGCCAGCAGCCAAGGCATGCTATACGAGCAGTACTTC.

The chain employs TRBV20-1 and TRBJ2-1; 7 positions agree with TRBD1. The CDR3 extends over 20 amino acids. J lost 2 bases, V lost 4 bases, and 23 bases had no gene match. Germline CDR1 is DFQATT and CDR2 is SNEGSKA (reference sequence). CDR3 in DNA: TGCAGTGCTACGGAAGGGCCCCCTACAGGGGACGGAAGGCCCTACAATGAGCAGTTCTTC. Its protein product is CSATEGPPTGDGRPYNEQFF.

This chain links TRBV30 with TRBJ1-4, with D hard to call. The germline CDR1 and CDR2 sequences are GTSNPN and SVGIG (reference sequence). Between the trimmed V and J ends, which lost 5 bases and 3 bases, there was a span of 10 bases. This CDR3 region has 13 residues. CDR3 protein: CAWHRHPNEKLFF. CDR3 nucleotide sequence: TGTGCCTGGCACAGACACCCTAATGAAAAACTGTTTTTT.

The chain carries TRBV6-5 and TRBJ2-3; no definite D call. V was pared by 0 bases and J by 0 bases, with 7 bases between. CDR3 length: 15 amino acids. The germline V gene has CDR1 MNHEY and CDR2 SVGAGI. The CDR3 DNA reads TGTGCCAGCAGTTACTCATTGCGGAGCACAGATACGCAGTATTTT. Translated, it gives CASSYSLRSTDTQYF.

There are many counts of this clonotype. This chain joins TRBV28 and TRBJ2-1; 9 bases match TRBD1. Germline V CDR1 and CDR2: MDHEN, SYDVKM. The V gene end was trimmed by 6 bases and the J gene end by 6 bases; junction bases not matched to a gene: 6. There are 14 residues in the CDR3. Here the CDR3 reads CASRPKDRGNEQFF. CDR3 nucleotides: TGTGCCAGCAGACCCAAGGACAGGGGCAATGAGCAGTTCTTC.

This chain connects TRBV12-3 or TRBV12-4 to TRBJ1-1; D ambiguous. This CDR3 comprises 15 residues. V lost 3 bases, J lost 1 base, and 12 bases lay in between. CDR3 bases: TGTGCCAGCAGTTTCCCCCCGGGAAGGAACACTGAAGCTTTCTTT. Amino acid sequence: CASSFPPGRNTEAFF.

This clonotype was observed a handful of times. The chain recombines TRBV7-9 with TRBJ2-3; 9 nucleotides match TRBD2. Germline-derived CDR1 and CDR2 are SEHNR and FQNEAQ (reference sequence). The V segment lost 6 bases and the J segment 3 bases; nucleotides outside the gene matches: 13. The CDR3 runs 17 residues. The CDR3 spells CASSPSSVTSGTDTQYF. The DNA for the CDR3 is TGTGCCAGCAGTCCATCCTCCGTGACTAGCGGAACAGATACGCAGTATTTT.